This record covers a single T cell receptor (beta chain). The antigen remains undetermined. The CDR3 is made up of 13 amino acids. The germline V gene has CDR1 GTSNPN and CDR2 SVGIG (reference sequence). With 8 bases removed from V and 11 bases from J, the gap between germline ends came to 22 bases. This entry is derived from a study of early T cells in non-severe SARS-CoV-2 infection. Study details: It was bulk RNA from unsorted whole blood that was sequenced, and the chains were unpaired.

The study, taken as a whole, reports: VDJdb matching skewed toward anti-spike CD8 responses, missing private and CD4 specificities.

Unique molecular identifiers were added to individual cDNA molecules. MiXCR, applied by TCRdb to the 5' RACE reads, yields one record per CDR3 protein. The table shows under 95,000 distinct CDR3 sequences, with 12% occurring only once. The chain employs TRBV30 and TRBJ2-1; D unresolved. Sequenced input: whole blood. This clonotype was obtained from an adult who was a healthcare worker with PCR-confirmed SARS-CoV-2 infection or an uninfected control (not recorded which). CDR3 nucleotide sequence: TGTGCCCAGGAACACGTCGAAAATGGACAGCAGTTCTTC. It translates to CAQEHVENGQQFF.